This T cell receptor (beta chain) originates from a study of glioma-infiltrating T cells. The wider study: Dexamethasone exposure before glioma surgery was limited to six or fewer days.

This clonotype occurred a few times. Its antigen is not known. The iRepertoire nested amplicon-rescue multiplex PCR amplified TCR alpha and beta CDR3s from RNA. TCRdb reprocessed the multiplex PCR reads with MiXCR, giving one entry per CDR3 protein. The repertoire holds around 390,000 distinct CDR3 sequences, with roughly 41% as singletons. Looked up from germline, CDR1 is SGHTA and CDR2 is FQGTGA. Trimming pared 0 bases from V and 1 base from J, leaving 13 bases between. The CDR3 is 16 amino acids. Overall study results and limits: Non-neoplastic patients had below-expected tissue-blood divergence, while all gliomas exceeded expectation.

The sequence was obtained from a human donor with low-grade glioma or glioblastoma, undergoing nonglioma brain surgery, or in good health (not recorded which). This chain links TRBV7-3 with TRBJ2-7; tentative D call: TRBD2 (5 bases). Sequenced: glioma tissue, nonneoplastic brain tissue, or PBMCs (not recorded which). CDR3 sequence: CASSLTASGLSYEQYF. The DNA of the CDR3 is TGTGCCAGCAGCTTAACTGCGAGCGGCCTTTCCTACGAGCAGTACTTC.